This T cell receptor beta chain originates from a study of T cell responses to AZD1222 COVID-19 vaccine. The repertoire was sequenced with immunoSEQ multiplex PCR; TCRdb's copy has only in-frame clones and lacks some. The table records 130,000 to 150,000 clones, roughly 87% of them present only once. General study points: Sampling captured repertoires only after the peak T cell response. White British donors predominated, females outnumbered males, and clonal diversity was possibly underestimated.

The CDR3 covers 15 residues. Germline CDR1 reads SGHRS; CDR2 reads YFSETQ. V gave up 3 bases and J gave up 5 bases; unmatched junction bases: 6. Comment on this clone: Antigen: not known.

The chain carries TRBV5-1 and TRBJ2-7, with 12 bases identical to TRBD2. The sequencing here drew on peripheral blood, taken on day 0 of AZD1222 vaccination. This TCR was recovered from an adult in good health. The CDR3 sequence: CASSSLAGGPHEQYF. DNA for the CDR3: TGCGCCAGCAGCTCTCTAGCGGGAGGGCCCCACGAGCAGTACTTC.